This is a list of T cell receptor beta chains from one sample in a study of T cells after yellow fever vaccination. TCRdb recomputed calls from the 5' RACE reads with MiXCR, one row per CDR3 protein. The sample comprises about 400,000 distinct CDR3 sequences, more than 9% of which are singletons, and around 20% rests with the top ten. Here the sequenced sample was PBMCs, taken on the day of the first yellow fever vaccination. All receptors derive from a man younger than 35 who received the YFV17D yellow fever vaccine. Both conserved end residues are part of each CDR3.

v_call cdr3_aa
TRBV6-2/TRBV6-3 CASSYTGPRDRGPSINTGELFF
TRBV20-1 CSAREGGQGRGYGYTF
TRBV3-1 CASSQRDRGVAFF
TRBV5-1 CASSLVLTTDTQYF
TRBV10-3 CAISLGVYNEQFF
TRBV3-1 CASSQLGGLAFF
TRBV15 CATRTKGTTGELFF
TRBV20-1 CSARIQVGGSSPLHF
TRBV6-2/TRBV6-3 CASSYSSPLHF
TRBV7-8 CASSLGATGGHEQFF
TRBV6-2/TRBV6-3 CASSYDSRGLAAFF
TRBV6-1 CASTKLLSPNEQFF
TRBV7-8 CASSTSKDLFTEAFF
TRBV4-2 CASSQGMRGLGEQYF
TRBV20-1 CSARDRVQETQYF
TRBV5-1 CASSAVGDQNTEAFF
TRBV15 CATSRHLQGSGGFWAYEQYF
TRBV12-3/TRBV12-4 CASRLQGVGEKLFF
TRBV28 CASSFNGYTF
TRBV6-2/TRBV6-3 CASSLRPGTSGGVHTGELFF
TRBV6-2/TRBV6-3 CASSWTSGDPTDTQYF
TRBV6-4 CASSSDLGDNEQFF